The T cell receptor beta chain under discussion was sequenced for a study of vaccination effects on CD4 cells after COVID-19. The wider study: The cohort was immunized with two doses of either the BNT162b2 or mRNA-1273 vaccine.

Under the ViraFEST assay, PBMC were stimulated with viral peptide pools so that antigen-specific CD4+ T cells expanded. Sequencing was performed afterwards. The culture ran for about eleven days before CD4+ T cells were isolated. Documented for the person is a PCR-confirmed SARS-CoV-2 infection occurring between March and December 2020. The researchers cultured roughly 2.2 million PBMC per well with about 10 IU/ml IL-2 and 8 to 10 ug/ml peptides. This clone was detected a few times. Its cognate antigen is unknown. TCRdb keeps only in-frame clones here, not all; method: immunoSEQ multiplex PCR. The sample has around 26,000 clones, approximately 78% seen once. This CDR3 spans 14 amino acids. Trimming left V 4 bases short and J 2 bases short, with 11 bases between. CDR1 and CDR2 from the germline V gene are SGDLS and YYNGEE.

This clonotype was obtained from a human donor who had a prior SARS-CoV-2 infection. The specimen comprised CD4+ T cells from PBMCs cultured with HCoV-NL63 spike peptides, sampled before COVID-19 vaccination. J is TRBJ2-3 and V is TRBV9; no clear D gene. The CDR3 DNA sequence: TGTGCCAGCAGCCCCGGACCCCACACAGATACGCAGTATTTT. As protein: CASSPGPHTDTQYF.